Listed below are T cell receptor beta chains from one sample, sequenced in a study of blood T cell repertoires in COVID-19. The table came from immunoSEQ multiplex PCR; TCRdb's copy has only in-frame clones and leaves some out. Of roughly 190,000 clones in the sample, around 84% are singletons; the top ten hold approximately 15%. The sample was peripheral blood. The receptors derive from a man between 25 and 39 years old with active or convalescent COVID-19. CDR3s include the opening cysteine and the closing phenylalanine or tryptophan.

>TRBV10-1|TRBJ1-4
CASSDRVDEKLFF
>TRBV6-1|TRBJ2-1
CASSEGAGAANEQFF
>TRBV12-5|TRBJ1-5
CASGLDRGVGNQPQHF
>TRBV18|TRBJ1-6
CASLAGQGDSPLHF
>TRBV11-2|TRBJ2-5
CASSSRLGLPETQYF
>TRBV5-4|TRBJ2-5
CASSAGQSFETQYF
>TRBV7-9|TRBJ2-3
CASSQTGGRPDTQYF
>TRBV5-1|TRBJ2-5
CASSPFAGTEGETQYF
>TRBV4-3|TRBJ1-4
CASSQDPGQVNEKLFF
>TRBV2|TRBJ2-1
CATGGTSGRGGEQFF
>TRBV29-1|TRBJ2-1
CSVDGGTSGWGLYNEQFF
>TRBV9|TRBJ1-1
CASSVEAVGSTEAFF
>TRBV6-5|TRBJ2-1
CASTGQSNEQFF
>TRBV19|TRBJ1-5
CASQITGGGYSNQPQHF
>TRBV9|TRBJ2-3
CASSPRTGTTDTQYF
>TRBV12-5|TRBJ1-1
CASGLGQGTTEAFF
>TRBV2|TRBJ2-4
CASSGVSGTLAKNIQYF
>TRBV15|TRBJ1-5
CATSREQGYQPQHF
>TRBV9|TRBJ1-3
CASSVDTGDSSGNTIYF
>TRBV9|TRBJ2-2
CASSHKAAGGLTGELFF
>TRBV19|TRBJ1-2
CASSQGVGGGYTF
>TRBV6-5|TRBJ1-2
CASSPGGYGYTF
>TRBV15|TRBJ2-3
CATSREGATDTQYF
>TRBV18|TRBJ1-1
CASSPPGFAGVTEAFF
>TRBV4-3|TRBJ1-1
CASSQDLDTEAFF
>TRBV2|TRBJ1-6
CASSGREDSPLHF
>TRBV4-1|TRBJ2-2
CASSQIDLMVNTGELFF
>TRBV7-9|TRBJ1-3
CASSLMGAGNTIYF
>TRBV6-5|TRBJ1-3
CASRTGGIGNTIYF
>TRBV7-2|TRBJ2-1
CASSLEELAGHEQFF
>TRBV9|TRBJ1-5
CASSPGHFSNQPQHF
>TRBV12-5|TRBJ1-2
CASGLGPSRRLYGYTF
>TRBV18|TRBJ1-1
CASSSDGRNTEAFF
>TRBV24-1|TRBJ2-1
CATSDPHLAGEGTNEQFF
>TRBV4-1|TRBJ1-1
CASSPGTRQGAEAFF
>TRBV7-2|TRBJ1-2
CASSLEQGYSYTF
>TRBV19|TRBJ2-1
CASTPRGTRSNEQFF
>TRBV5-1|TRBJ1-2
CASSLGTGGSRGYTF
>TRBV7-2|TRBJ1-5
CASSSAGTGIGPQHF
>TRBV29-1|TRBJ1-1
CSAVTGFNTEAFF
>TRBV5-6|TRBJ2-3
CASSSDRATDTQYF
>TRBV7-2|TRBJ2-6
CASSSLTGAFSGANVLTF
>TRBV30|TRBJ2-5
CAWSNPGPQYF
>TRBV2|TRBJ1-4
CASSRGQGASNEKLFF
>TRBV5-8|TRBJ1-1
CASSSGSRGRNTEAFF
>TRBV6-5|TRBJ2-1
CEAKAGYNEQFF
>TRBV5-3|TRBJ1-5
CARSCDRVRDQPQHF
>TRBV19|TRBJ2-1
CASSGSSGSSYNEQFF
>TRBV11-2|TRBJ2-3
CASSLGQPSYVTDTQYF
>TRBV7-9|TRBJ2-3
CASSSAWREGNTDTQYF
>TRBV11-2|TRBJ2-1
CASSEGQDYNEQFF
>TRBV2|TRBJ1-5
CASSAGTPYQPQHF
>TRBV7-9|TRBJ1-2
CASLPGLDEFFNYGYTF
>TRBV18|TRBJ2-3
CASSPKRGTSTDTQYF
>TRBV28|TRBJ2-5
CASRSWGEQETQYF